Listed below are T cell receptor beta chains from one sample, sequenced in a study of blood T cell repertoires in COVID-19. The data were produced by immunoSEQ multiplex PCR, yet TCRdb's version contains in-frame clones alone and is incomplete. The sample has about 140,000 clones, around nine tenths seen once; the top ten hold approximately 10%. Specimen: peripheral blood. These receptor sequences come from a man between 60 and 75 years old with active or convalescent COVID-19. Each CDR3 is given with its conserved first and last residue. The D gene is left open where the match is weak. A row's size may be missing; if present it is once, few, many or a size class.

DNA: TGTGCCAGCAGTCCGCGGGGAGGGGAGCTGTTTTTT
CDR3: CASSPRGGELFF
size: NA
V: TRBV28
D: NA
J: TRBJ2-2

DNA: TGTGCCAGCAGTTCAGCGGGAGGGCCATACAATGAGCAGTTCTTC
CDR3: CASSSAGGPYNEQFF
size: NA
V: TRBV7-3
D: TRBD2
J: TRBJ2-1

DNA: TGTGCCAGCAGTTTGAAAAGACTTTCGTACCAAGAGACCCAGTACTTC
CDR3: CASSLKRLSYQETQYF
size: NA
V: TRBV28
D: NA
J: TRBJ2-5

DNA: TGTGCCAGCAGCTTTCGGGAGGGCCTGAATGAGCAGTTCTTC
CDR3: CASSFREGLNEQFF
size: NA
V: TRBV13
D: TRBD2
J: TRBJ2-1

DNA: TGTGCCAGCAGCTTGCGACGGGGCCGCGGGGCCGAGCAGTACTTC
CDR3: CASSLRRGRGAEQYF
size: NA
V: TRBV28
D: NA
J: TRBJ2-7

DNA: TGTGCCAGCAGTCGCCAGGGGAGGGGGTATAATTCACCCCTCCACTTT
CDR3: CASSRQGRGYNSPLHF
size: NA
V: TRBV28
D: NA
J: TRBJ1-6

DNA: TGTGCCAGCAGTTTACAAGGACAGGGGGACGGGGAGCTGTTTTTT
CDR3: CASSLQGQGDGELFF
size: once
V: TRBV28
D: TRBD1
J: TRBJ2-2

DNA: TGTGCCAGCAGGGGGGGGCTGGGGCGGCTAGATGCTTTCTTT
CDR3: CASRGGLGRLDAFF
size: NA
V: TRBV28
D: NA
J: TRBJ1-1

DNA: TGTGCCAGCAGCCCTTTTGGGGGGAGGGCGATAACAGATACGCAGTATTTT
CDR3: CASSPFGGRAITDTQYF
size: NA
V: TRBV3-1/TRBV3-2
D: TRBD2
J: TRBJ2-3

DNA: TGCGCCAGCAGCTTGGGGGGTGTGGGACTAGCGGGTCCCGGCCGGAAGAGAGAGACCCAGTACTTC
CDR3: CASSLGGVGLAGPGRKRETQYF
size: NA
V: TRBV5-1
D: TRBD2
J: TRBJ2-5

DNA: TGTGCCAGCAGCCGACTAGCGGGAGGGTCGAACACCGGGGAGCTGTTTTTT
CDR3: CASSRLAGGSNTGELFF
size: many
V: TRBV6-6
D: TRBD2
J: TRBJ2-2

DNA: TGTGCCAGCAGCGTAGGTGCGGGTTACTCCTACAATGAGCAGTTCTTC
CDR3: CASSVGAGYSYNEQFF
size: few
V: TRBV9
D: NA
J: TRBJ2-1

DNA: TGTGCCAGCAGCGTAGCTACAGGCTACGAGCAGTACTTC
CDR3: CASSVATGYEQYF
size: NA
V: TRBV9
D: NA
J: TRBJ2-7

DNA: TGTGCCAGCAGTGCCCAGGGACAGGTTTACGAGCAGTACTTC
CDR3: CASSAQGQVYEQYF
size: NA
V: TRBV2
D: TRBD1
J: TRBJ2-7

DNA: TGTGCCAGCACGACCGCGGGGGGCATGAACACTGAAGCTTTCTTT
CDR3: CASTTAGGMNTEAFF
size: once
V: TRBV6-5
D: NA
J: TRBJ1-1

DNA: TGTGCCAGCAGTTATGGGGAGAACAGATACGAGCAGTACTTC
CDR3: CASSYGENRYEQYF
size: NA
V: TRBV6-2/TRBV6-3
D: NA
J: TRBJ2-7

DNA: TGCGCCAGCAGCGGATCGGGCACTGAAGCTTTCTTT
CDR3: CASSGSGTEAFF
size: NA
V: TRBV5-1
D: NA
J: TRBJ1-1

DNA: TGTGCCACCAGCAGATCACGTGGGCATGTTGGCTACACCTTC
CDR3: CATSRSRGHVGYTF
size: NA
V: TRBV15
D: NA
J: TRBJ1-2

DNA: TGTGCCAGCAGTGGGACAGTTAGCAATCAGCCCCAGCATTTT
CDR3: CASSGTVSNQPQHF
size: NA
V: TRBV2
D: NA
J: TRBJ1-5

DNA: TGTGGTCGGTCGGTCCACTACGGATCACCCCTCCACTTT
CDR3: CGRSVHYGSPLHF
size: NA
V: TRBV6-4
D: NA
J: TRBJ1-6

DNA: TGTGCCAGCAGTGGAGCAACAGTCCATAATTCACCCCTCCACTTT
CDR3: CASSGATVHNSPLHF
size: NA
V: TRBV2
D: NA
J: TRBJ1-6

DNA: TGTGCCAGCAGCGTAGGTGCAGGGGGTACCTACGAGCAGTACTTC
CDR3: CASSVGAGGTYEQYF
size: NA
V: TRBV9
D: TRBD1
J: TRBJ2-7

DNA: TGTGCCAGCAGCTTGCCGTCCTCCTACGAGCAGTACTTC
CDR3: CASSLPSSYEQYF
size: NA
V: TRBV5-5
D: NA
J: TRBJ2-7

DNA: TGCGCCAGCAGCTCTTCCTACGAGCAGTACTTC
CDR3: CASSSSYEQYF
size: NA
V: TRBV5-1
D: NA
J: TRBJ2-7

DNA: TGTGCCAGCAGCCTTCGGACAGGGACGGCCGGGGAGCTGTTTTTT
CDR3: CASSLRTGTAGELFF
size: NA
V: TRBV14
D: TRBD1
J: TRBJ2-2

DNA: TGTGCCAGCAGTGATTCCAGCGGGAGGGCCTACAATGAGCAGTTCTTC
CDR3: CASSDSSGRAYNEQFF
size: NA
V: TRBV25-1
D: TRBD2
J: TRBJ2-1

DNA: TGCGCCAGCAGCCCTAGCGGGACCTCCTACAATGAGCAGTTCTTC
CDR3: CASSPSGTSYNEQFF
size: NA
V: TRBV5-1
D: TRBD2
J: TRBJ2-1

DNA: TGTGCCAGCAGCAAAGCAACGGAGTTGGACTTC
CDR3: CASSKATELDF
size: NA
V: TRBV21-1
D: NA
J: TRBJ2-7

DNA: TGTGCCAGCAGCGAGCCCGACAGATTATACAATGAGCAGTTCTTC
CDR3: CASSEPDRLYNEQFF
size: once
V: TRBV7-9
D: NA
J: TRBJ2-1

DNA: TGTGCCCACGGTGGAGGGGGCGGTCAGCCCCAGCATTTT
CDR3: CAHGGGGGQPQHF
size: NA
V: TRBV28
D: TRBD1
J: TRBJ1-5

DNA: TGTGCCAGCAATAGCGGGGGTACCATTGAGCAGTTCTTC
CDR3: CASNSGGTIEQFF
size: NA
V: TRBV6-5
D: TRBD2
J: TRBJ2-1